Shown below are 27 T cell receptor beta chains from a single sample sequenced in a study of T cell responses to AZD1222 COVID-19 vaccine. Produced via immunoSEQ multiplex PCR; TCRdb's table is partial and in-frame only. The profile shows about 160,000 clones, more than 85% of them singletons. The sequenced sample was peripheral blood, obtained on day 0 of AZD1222 vaccination. The receptors stem from an adult in good health.

The rearrangement links TRBV9 to TRBJ2-3, with 9 bases aligning to TRBD2. The V segment lost 4 bases and the J segment 0 bases; nucleotides outside the gene matches: 9. The germline gives CDR1 SGDLS, CDR2 YYNGEE. This CDR3 comprises 17 residues. The CDR3 DNA reads as TGTGCCAGCAGCATTTCGACTAGCGGTGCTAGCACAGATACGCAGTATTTT. It translates to CASSISTSGASTDTQYF.

V gene TRBV6-5 combines with J gene TRBJ2-7; D is uncertain. CDR3 size: 15 residues. Trimming pared 0 bases from V and 4 bases from J, leaving 13 bases between. Per the germline V gene, CDR1 is MNHEY and CDR2 is SVGAGI. The chain's CDR3 is CASSYSIGKGYEQYF. The CDR3 DNA follows: TGTGCCAGCAGTTACTCGATAGGGAAAGGTTACGAGCAGTACTTC.

V usage is TRBV7-3 and J usage is TRBJ1-2; 8 bases are shared with TRBD1. The CDR3 has 15 residues. Looked up from germline, CDR1 is SGHTA and CDR2 is FQGTGA. With V trimmed by 2 bases and J by 5 bases, 7 bases remained unmatched. CDR3 DNA sequence: TGTGCCAGCAGCTTAGGGGGCAGGGGGCAATATGGCTACACCTTC. It is translated as CASSLGGRGQYGYTF.

This chain joins TRBV7-9 and TRBJ1-6, with D uncertain. In germline, CDR1 is SEHNR, CDR2 FQNEAQ (reference sequence). The CDR3 sequence is 14 residues long. The ends were cut back, 1 base at V and 5 bases at J, with 6 bases in the middle. CDR3 residues: CASSLGVDNSPLHF. CDR3 nucleotide sequence: TGTGCCAGCAGCTTAGGGGTAGATAATTCACCCCTCCACTTT.

This chain joins TRBV19 and TRBJ1-1, with D maybe TRBD1 (6 bases). Germline CDR1 LNHDA, CDR2 SQIVND (reference sequence). Trimming stripped 4 bases from V and 4 bases from J, with 13 bases between. This CDR3 has 14 residues. The CDR3 reads CASSTRQASTEAFF. The CDR3 coding sequence is TGTGCCAGTAGTACGCGACAGGCATCCACTGAAGCTTTCTTT.

The rearrangement joins TRBV6-5 to TRBJ2-1, with a possible D match to TRBD2 (5 bases). Germline assignment: CDR1 MNHEY and CDR2 SVGAGI. With 2 bases removed from V and 6 bases from J, the gap between germline ends came to 17 bases. The CDR3 consists of 16 residues. In nucleotides, the CDR3 is TGTGCCAGCAGTTACGGGTCCGCAGAACGGGGCAATGAGCAGTTCTTC. This gives the protein CASSYGSAERGNEQFF.

The V call is TRBV7-6, the J call TRBJ1-1, with TRBD1 identical over 11 bases. CDR3 size: 13 residues. Germline CDR1 reads SGHVS; CDR2 reads FNYEAQ. The ends lost 4 bases at V and 7 bases at J; junction bases unmatched: 2. Here the CDR3 DNA reads TGTGCCAGCAGCTCGGGACAGGGGGTTGAAGCTTTCTTT. Amino acids: CASSSGQGVEAFF. The whole variable domain, remainder taken from reference TRBV7-6 and TRBJ1-1, is GAGVSQSPRYKVTKRGQDVALRCDPISGHVSLYWYRQALGQGPEFLTYFNYEAQQDKSGLPNDRFSAERPEGSISTLTIQRTEQRDSAMYRCASSSGQGVEAFFGQGTRLTVV.

The genes are TRBV28 and TRBJ1-2; 10 bases agree with TRBD1. Germline loops: CDR1 MDHEN, CDR2 SYDVKM. J was trimmed by 6 bases and V by 4 bases; bases with no gene match: 8. The CDR3 extends over 15 amino acids. CDR3 sequence reads: CASSWNPGQGHGYTF. CDR3 sequence (DNA): TGTGCCAGCAGTTGGAACCCGGGACAGGGGCATGGCTACACCTTC.

This sequence joins TRBV12-3 or TRBV12-4 and TRBJ1-4, with TRBD1 identical over 7 bases. The CDR3 loop spans 12 amino acids. V shed 8 bases, J shed 7 bases, and the junction held 4 bases outside the gene matches. For the CDR3, the DNA is TGTGCCAGCGGGGACAGCTCTGAAAAACTGTTTTTT. It translates to CASGDSSEKLFF.

This chain connects TRBV2 to TRBJ1-1; 8 bases line up with TRBD1. V shed 4 bases, J shed 8 bases, and the junction held 3 bases outside the gene matches. The CDR3 runs 12 residues. The germline CDR1 and CDR2 sequences are SNHLY and FYNNEI. This CDR3 is CASSGQGYEAFF. CDR3 nucleotides: TGTGCCAGCAGTGGACAGGGGTACGAAGCTTTCTTT.

The CDR3 DNA reads TGTGCCATCGGTCCAGGGGGCTCTGGCTACACCTTC. This translates into CAIGPGGSGYTF. The chain couples TRBV10-3 to TRBJ1-2; 8 bases are shared with TRBD1. J gave up 7 bases and V 8 bases, and 6 bases lay outside the gene matches. This CDR3 is 12 amino acids long. The germline V gene encodes CDR1 ENHRY and CDR2 SYGVKD.

The genes are TRBV6-1 and TRBJ1-5, with a tentative D call TRBD1 (5 bases). Deletions cut 0 bases from V and 7 bases from J, with 13 bases between. This CDR3 region has 15 residues. Germline loops: CDR1 MNHNS, CDR2 SASEGT. The CDR3 DNA reads TGTGCCAGCAGTGAAGCGCCGGCAGGGAGACAGCCCCAGCATTTT. As protein: CASSEAPAGRQPQHF.

The chain has TRBV7-2 and TRBJ1-1, with TRBD1 matching 7 bases. There are 18 residues in the CDR3. Per germline, CDR1 SGHTA and CDR2 FQGNSA. V gave up 3 bases and J gave up 0 bases; unmatched junction bases: 13. This CDR3 is CASSFGDRARVVNTEAFF. Here the CDR3 DNA reads TGTGCCAGCAGCTTTGGAGACAGGGCGCGCGTCGTGAACACTGAAGCTTTCTTT.

This rearrangement joins TRBV19 to TRBJ2-2; 9 positions agree with TRBD1. The CDR3 sequence is 15 residues long. Trimming took 4 bases from V and 5 from J; bases not matched to a gene: 5. CDR1 is LNHDA, CDR2 SQIVND, per germline (reference sequence). This chain's CDR3 is CASSKQGAQTGELFF. DNA for the CDR3: TGTGCCAGTAGTAAACAGGGGGCGCAAACCGGGGAGCTGTTTTTT. Variable domain in full (rest from reference TRBV19 and TRBJ2-2): DGGITQSPKYLFRKEGQNVTLSCEQNLNHDAMYWYRQDPGQGLRLIYYSQIVNDFQKGDIAEGYSVSREKKESFPLTVTSAQKNPTAFYLCASSKQGAQTGELFFGEGSRLTVL.

The V gene is TRBV27, the J gene TRBJ1-5; TRBD1 is a possible D gene (6 bases). The germline V and J ends were trimmed by 0 bases and 4 bases, with 19 bases remaining between them. The CDR3 loop spans 18 amino acids. Germline V gene sequence: CDR1 MNHEY, CDR2 SMNVEV (reference sequence). CDR3 sequence reads: CASSLSGAWGQMNQPQHF. CDR3 in DNA: TGTGCCAGCAGTTTATCAGGGGCTTGGGGGCAGATGAATCAGCCCCAGCATTTT.

The rearrangement links TRBV6-2 or TRBV6-3 to TRBJ1-2; D remains ambiguous. V was cut by 0 bases and J by 8 bases, with 10 bases left in between. The length of the CDR3 is 13 residues. CDR1 is MNHEY and CDR2 is SVGEGT in the germline V gene. The CDR3 bases are TGTGCCAGCAGTTACTCAGGGTGGCGGGGCTACACCTTC. Translation gives CASSYSGWRGYTF.

The gene calls are TRBV5-1 and TRBJ1-2; tentative D call: TRBD1 (6 bases). CDR1 and CDR2 from the germline V gene are SGHRS and YFSETQ. V was clipped by 7 bases and J by 3 bases, with 16 bases between them. This CDR3 spans 14 amino acids. CDR3 nucleotide sequence: TGCGCCAGCTCCCACCAGGGGAGGGACTATGGCTACACCTTC. Translating gives CASSHQGRDYGYTF.

This clone was found a few times. The chain combines TRBV6-6 with TRBJ2-7, with D maybe TRBD1 (6 bases). CDR1 is MNHNY, CDR2 SVGAGI, per germline (reference sequence). Trimming left V 2 bases short and J 3 bases short, with 17 bases between. There are 16 residues in the CDR3. The CDR3 nucleotides are TGTGCCAGCAGTTACAATATAAGACAGGCCGTCTACGAGCAGTACTTC. Translated, it gives CASSYNIRQAVYEQYF.

This clone was detected only once. The chain is built from TRBV27 and TRBJ1-6, with D perhaps TRBD1 (6 bases). The CDR3 consists of 14 residues. Per the germline V gene, CDR1 is MNHEY and CDR2 is SMNVEV (reference sequence). Trimming shortened V by 3 bases and J by 9 bases, and 12 bases separated the two germline ends. The CDR3: CASSFFGGASPLHF. The CDR3 region has the DNA TGTGCCAGCAGTTTTTTTGGGGGGGCTTCACCCCTCCACTTT.

This chain uses TRBV4-3 with TRBJ2-5; 10 nucleotides align to TRBD1. The CDR3 loop spans 16 amino acids. J was trimmed by 4 bases and V by 0 bases; bases with no gene match: 5. Germline CDR1 reads LGHNA; CDR2 reads YSLEER. The CDR3 sequence is CASSQDVGQGSETQYF. CDR3 DNA: TGCGCCAGCAGCCAAGACGTGGGACAGGGGTCAGAGACCCAGTACTTC.

The rearrangement joins TRBV5-4 to TRBJ1-1; tentatively, D is TRBD1 (6 bases). CDR1 is SGHNT, CDR2 YYREEE, per germline (reference sequence). This CDR3 is built from 13 residues. Trimming took 5 bases from V and 4 from J, leaving 12 bases between them. The CDR3 sequence is CASSFRGGTEAFF. In DNA, the CDR3 is TGTGCCAGCAGTTTCAGGGGCGGCACTGAAGCTTTCTTT.

This chain links TRBV19 with TRBJ1-4; TRBD1 agrees at 7 bases. Germline V gene lookup returns CDR1 LNHDA and CDR2 SQIVND (reference sequence). The length of the CDR3 is 15 residues. V shed 5 bases, J shed 4 bases, and the junction held 7 bases outside the gene matches. CDR3 sequence: CASSDQGQFNEKLFF. The DNA for the CDR3 is TGTGCCAGTAGTGATCAGGGACAGTTTAATGAAAAACTGTTTTTT. The full variable domain, in which reference TRBV19 and TRBJ1-4 provide the parts outside the CDR3, is DGGITQSPKYLFRKEGQNVTLSCEQNLNHDAMYWYRQDPGQGLRLIYYSQIVNDFQKGDIAEGYSVSREKKESFPLTVTSAQKNPTAFYLCASSDQGQFNEKLFFGSGTQLSVL.

The chain recombines TRBV6-2 or TRBV6-3 with TRBJ2-1, with D hard to call. Trimming removed 4 bases from V and 7 bases from J, with 14 bases in between. Germline V gene sequence: CDR1 MNHEY, CDR2 SVGEGT. The CDR3 totals 14 residues. The CDR3 nucleotides read TGTGCCAGCAGTTCCTCAGGTCGTGTTAATGAGCAGTTCTTC. Translation gives CASSSSGRVNEQFF.

V usage is TRBV5-1 and J usage is TRBJ2-3, with 11 bases aligning to TRBD2. Per germline, CDR1 SGHRS and CDR2 YFSETQ. Trimming took 4 bases from V and 6 from J; bases not matched to a gene: 7. The CDR3 is 15 residues long. The CDR3 nucleotides read TGCGCCAGCAGCGGTACCGGGACTAGCGGCGATACGCAGTATTTT. It is translated as CASSGTGTSGDTQYF.

This clone came up a few times. The CDR3 spells CASSVDGGRRLFF. In DNA, the CDR3 is TGTGCCAGCAGCGTAGATGGGGGCAGACGGCTGTTTTTT. The J gene is TRBJ2-2, the V gene TRBV9; possibly TRBD1 for D (6 bases). Germline V gene data show CDR1 as SGDLS and CDR2 as YYNGEE. This CDR3 spans 13 amino acids. Trimming stripped 0 bases from V and 13 bases from J, with 13 bases between.

V gene TRBV11-2 combines with J gene TRBJ2-1; 8 bases line up with TRBD2. J was trimmed by 9 bases and V by 8 bases; bases with no gene match: 12. This CDR3 spans 14 amino acids. Germline assignment: CDR1 SGHAT and CDR2 FQNNGV. CDR3: CASEPYGGAGEQFF. The CDR3 coding sequence is TGTGCCAGCGAACCCTACGGGGGGGCGGGTGAGCAGTTCTTC.

The chain uses TRBV9 and TRBJ1-3; D gene uncertain. In germline, CDR1 is SGDLS, CDR2 YYNGEE. Trimming removed 4 bases at V and 2 bases at J, with 10 bases between. The CDR3 runs 14 residues. CDR3: CASSPPATGNTIYF. Written as DNA, the CDR3 is TGTGCCAGCAGCCCCCCGGCAACTGGAAACACCATATATTTT. The entire variable domain, with the rest obtained from reference TRBV9 and TRBJ1-3, is as follows: DSGVTQTPKHLITATGQRVTLRCSPRSGDLSVYWYQQSLDQGLQFLIQYYNGEERAKGNILERFSAQQFPDLHSELNLSSLELGDSALYFCASSPPATGNTIYFGEGSWLTVV.